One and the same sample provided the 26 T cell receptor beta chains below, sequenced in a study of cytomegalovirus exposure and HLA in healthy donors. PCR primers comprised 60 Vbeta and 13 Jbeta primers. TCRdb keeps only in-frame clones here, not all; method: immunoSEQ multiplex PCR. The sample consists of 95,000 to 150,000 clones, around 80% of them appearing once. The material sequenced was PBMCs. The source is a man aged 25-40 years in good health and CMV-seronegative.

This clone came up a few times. As DNA, the CDR3 is TGTGCCATCAAGACAGGGGTGGCCTACAATGAGCAGTTCTTC. Translated: CAIKTGVAYNEQFF. The V call is TRBV10-3, the J call TRBJ2-1; 8 nucleotides line up with TRBD1. The V gene end was trimmed by 7 bases and the J gene end by 2 bases; junction bases not matched to a gene: 4. This CDR3 comprises 14 residues. Germline CDR1 reads ENHRY; CDR2 reads SYGVKD.

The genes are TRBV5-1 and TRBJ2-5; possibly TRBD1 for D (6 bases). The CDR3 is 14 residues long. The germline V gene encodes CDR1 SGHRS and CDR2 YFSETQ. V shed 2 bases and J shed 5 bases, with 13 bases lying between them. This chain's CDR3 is CASSLTGFWETQYF. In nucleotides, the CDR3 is TGCGCCAGCAGCTTAACAGGGTTTTGGGAGACCCAGTACTTC.

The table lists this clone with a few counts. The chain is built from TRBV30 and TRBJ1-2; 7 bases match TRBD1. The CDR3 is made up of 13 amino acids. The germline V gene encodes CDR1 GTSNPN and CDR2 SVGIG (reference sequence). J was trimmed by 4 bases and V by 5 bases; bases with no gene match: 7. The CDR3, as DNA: TGTGCCTGGTACCGGGACAGACCCTATGGCTACACCTTC. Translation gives CAWYRDRPYGYTF.

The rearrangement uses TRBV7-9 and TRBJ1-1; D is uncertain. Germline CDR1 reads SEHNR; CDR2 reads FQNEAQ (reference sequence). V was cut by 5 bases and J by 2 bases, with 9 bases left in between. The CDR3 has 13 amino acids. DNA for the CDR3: TGTGCCAGCAGCCCGCCAGGTAACACTGAAGCTTTCTTT. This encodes CASSPPGNTEAFF.

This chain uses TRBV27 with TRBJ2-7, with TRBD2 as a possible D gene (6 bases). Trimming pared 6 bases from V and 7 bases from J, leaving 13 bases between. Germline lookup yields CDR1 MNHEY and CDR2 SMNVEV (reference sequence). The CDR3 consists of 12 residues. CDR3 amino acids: CASSRPGREQYF. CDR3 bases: TGTGCCAGCAGCCGTCCGGGGAGGGAGCAGTACTTC.

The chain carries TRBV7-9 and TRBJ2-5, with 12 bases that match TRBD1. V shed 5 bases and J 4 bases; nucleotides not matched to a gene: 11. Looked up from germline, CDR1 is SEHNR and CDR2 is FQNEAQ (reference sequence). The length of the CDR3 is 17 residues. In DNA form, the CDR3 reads TGTGCCAGCAGCCCTTCCTCCGGGACAGGGGGCGCAGAGACCCAGTACTTC. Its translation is CASSPSSGTGGAETQYF.

CDR3 in DNA: TGTGCCAGCAGTGGCGGAAAACGTGAGACCCAGTACTTC. Translated, it gives CASSGGKRETQYF. The rearrangement joins TRBV2 to TRBJ2-5; D gene unclear. V was clipped by 4 bases and J by 5 bases, with 11 bases between them. Germline V gene lookup returns CDR1 SNHLY and CDR2 FYNNEI. The CDR3 length is 13 residues.

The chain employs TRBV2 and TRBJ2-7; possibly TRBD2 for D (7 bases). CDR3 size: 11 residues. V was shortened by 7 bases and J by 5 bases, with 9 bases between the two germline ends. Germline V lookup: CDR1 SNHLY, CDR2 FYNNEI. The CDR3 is CASKGGDEQYF. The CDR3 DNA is TGTGCCAGCAAGGGGGGGGACGAGCAGTACTTC.

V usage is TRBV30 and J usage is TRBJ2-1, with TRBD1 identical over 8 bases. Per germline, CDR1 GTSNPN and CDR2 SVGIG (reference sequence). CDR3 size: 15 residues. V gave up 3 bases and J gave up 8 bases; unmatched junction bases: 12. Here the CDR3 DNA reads TGTGCCTGGAGGGTCGGGGGACAGGAGGGCGATGAGCAGTTCTTC. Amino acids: CAWRVGGQEGDEQFF.

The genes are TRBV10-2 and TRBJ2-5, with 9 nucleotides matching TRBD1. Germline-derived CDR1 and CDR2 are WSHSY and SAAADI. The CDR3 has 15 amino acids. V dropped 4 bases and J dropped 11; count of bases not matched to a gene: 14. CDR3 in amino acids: CASSVGGTGLREQYF. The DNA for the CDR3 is TGCGCCAGCAGTGTGGGAGGGACAGGGTTGAGGGAGCAGTACTTC.

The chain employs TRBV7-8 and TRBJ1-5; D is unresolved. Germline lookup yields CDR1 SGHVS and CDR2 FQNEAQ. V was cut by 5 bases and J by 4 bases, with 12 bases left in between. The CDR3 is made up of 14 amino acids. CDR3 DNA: TGTGCCAGCAGCCCGACACTAGGGAATCAGCCCCAGCATTTT. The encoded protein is CASSPTLGNQPQHF. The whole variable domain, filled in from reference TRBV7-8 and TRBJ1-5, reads GAGVSQSPRYKVAKRGQDVALRCDPISGHVSLFWYQQALGQGPEFLTYFQNEAQLDKSGLPSDRFFAERPEGSVSTLKIQRTQQEDSAVYLCASSPTLGNQPQHFGDGTRLSIL.

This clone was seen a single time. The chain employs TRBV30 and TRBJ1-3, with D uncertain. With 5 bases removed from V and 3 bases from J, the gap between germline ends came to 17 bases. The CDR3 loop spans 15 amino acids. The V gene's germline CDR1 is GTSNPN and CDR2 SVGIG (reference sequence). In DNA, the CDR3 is TGTGCCTGGTCACCGGGAGAACAGCTTGGAAACACCATATATTTT. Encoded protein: CAWSPGEQLGNTIYF.

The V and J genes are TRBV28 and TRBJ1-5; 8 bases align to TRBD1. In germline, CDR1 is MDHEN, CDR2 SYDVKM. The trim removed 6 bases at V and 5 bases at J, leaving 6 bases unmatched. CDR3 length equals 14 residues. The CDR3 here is CASRTDREYQPQHF. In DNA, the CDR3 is TGTGCCAGCAGAACGGACAGGGAATATCAGCCCCAGCATTTT.

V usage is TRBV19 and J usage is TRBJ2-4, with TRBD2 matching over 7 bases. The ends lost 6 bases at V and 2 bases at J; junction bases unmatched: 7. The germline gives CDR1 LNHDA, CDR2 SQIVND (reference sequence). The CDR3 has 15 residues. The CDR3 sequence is CASSSWGGSKNIQYF. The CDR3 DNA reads TGTGCCAGTAGCTCCTGGGGGGGGTCCAAAAACATTCAGTACTTC.

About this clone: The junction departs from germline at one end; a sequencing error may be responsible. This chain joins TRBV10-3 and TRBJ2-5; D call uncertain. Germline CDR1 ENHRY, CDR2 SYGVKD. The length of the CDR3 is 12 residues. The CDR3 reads CAISEQEETRYF. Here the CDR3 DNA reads TGTGCCATCAGTGAGCAGGAAGAGACCCGGTACTTC.

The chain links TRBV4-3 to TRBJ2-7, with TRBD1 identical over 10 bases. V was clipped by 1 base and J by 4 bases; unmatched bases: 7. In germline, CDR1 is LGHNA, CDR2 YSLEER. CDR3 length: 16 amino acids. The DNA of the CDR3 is TGCGCCAGCAGCCAAGGGACCGGGACAGGGGTTTACGAGCAGTACTTC. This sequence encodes CASSQGTGTGVYEQYF.

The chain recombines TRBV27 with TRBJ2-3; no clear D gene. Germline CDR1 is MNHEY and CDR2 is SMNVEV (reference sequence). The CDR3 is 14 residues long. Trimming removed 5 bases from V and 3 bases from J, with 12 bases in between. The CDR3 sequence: CASSGLYGTDTQYF. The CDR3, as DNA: TGTGCCAGCAGTGGGCTTTATGGAACAGATACGCAGTATTTT.

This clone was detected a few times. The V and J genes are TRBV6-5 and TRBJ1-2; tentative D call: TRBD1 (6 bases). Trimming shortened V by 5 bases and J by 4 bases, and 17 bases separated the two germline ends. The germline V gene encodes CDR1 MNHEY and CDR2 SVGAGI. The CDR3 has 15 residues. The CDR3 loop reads CASSPRQAISYGYTF. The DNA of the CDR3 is TGTGCCAGCAGTCCCCGACAGGCGATTTCCTATGGCTACACCTTC.

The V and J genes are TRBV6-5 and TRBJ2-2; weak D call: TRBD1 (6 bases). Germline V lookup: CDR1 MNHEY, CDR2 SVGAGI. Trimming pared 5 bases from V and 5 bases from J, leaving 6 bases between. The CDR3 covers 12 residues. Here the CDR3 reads CASSTGTGELFF. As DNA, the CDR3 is TGTGCCAGCAGTACAGGGACCGGGGAGCTGTTTTTT.

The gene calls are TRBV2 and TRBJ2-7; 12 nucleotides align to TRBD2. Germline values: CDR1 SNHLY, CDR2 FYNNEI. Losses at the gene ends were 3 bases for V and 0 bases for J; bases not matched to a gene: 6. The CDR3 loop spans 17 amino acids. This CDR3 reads CASSEPTGLAGSYEQYF. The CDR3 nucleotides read TGTGCCAGCAGTGAGCCAACGGGACTAGCGGGCTCCTACGAGCAGTACTTC. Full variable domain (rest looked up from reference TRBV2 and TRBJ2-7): EPEVTQTPSHQVTQMGQEVILRCVPISNHLYFYWYRQILGQKVEFLVSFYNNEISEKSEIFDDQFSVERPDGSNFTLKIRSTKLEDSAMYFCASSEPTGLAGSYEQYFGPGTRLTVT.

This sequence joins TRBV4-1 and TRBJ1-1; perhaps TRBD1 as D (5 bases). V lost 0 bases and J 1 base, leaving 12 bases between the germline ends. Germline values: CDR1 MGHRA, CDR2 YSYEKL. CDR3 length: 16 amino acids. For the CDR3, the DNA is TGCGCCAGCAGCCAAGATCCGGCGGGACCGAACACTGAAGCTTTCTTT. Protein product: CASSQDPAGPNTEAFF.

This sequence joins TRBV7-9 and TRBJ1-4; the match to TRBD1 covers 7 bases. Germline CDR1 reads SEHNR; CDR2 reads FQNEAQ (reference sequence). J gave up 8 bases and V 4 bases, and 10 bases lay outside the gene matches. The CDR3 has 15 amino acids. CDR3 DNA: TGTGCCAGCAGCTCAAAGGACAGGTGGAGAGAAAAACTGTTTTTT. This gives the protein CASSSKDRWREKLFF.

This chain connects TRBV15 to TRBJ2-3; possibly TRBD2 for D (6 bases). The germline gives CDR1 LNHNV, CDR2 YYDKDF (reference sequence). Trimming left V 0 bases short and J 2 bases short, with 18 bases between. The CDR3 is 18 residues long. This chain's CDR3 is CATSRDGVTGDPTDTQYF. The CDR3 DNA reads TGTGCCACCAGCAGAGATGGGGTAACGGGGGATCCCACAGATACGCAGTATTTT. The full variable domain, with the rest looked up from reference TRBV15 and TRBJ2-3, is DAMVIQNPRYQVTQFGKPVTLSCSQTLNHNVMYWYQQKSSQAPKLLFHYYDKDFNNEADTPDNFQSRRPNTSFCFLDIRSPGLGDTAMYLCATSRDGVTGDPTDTQYFGPGTRLTVL.

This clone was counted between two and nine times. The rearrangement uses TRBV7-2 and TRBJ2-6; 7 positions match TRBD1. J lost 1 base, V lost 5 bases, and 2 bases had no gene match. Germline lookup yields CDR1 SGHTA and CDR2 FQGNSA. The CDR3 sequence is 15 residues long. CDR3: CASSRQGSGANVLTF. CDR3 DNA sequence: TGTGCCAGCAGCCGACAGGGATCTGGGGCCAACGTCCTGACTTTC.

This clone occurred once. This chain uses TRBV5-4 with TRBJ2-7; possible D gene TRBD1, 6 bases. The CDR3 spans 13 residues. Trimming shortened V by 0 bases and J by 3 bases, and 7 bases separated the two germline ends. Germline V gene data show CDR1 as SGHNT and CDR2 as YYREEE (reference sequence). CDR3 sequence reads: CASSLDRVYEQYF. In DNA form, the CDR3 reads TGTGCCAGCAGCTTGGACAGGGTCTACGAGCAGTACTTC.

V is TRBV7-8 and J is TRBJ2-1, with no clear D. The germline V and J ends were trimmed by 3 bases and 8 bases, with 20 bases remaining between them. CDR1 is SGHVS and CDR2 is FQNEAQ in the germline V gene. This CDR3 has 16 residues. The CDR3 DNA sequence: TGTGCCAGCAGCTTTACAGCCGCGCCCATAAAGGATGAGCAGTTCTTC. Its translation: CASSFTAAPIKDEQFF.